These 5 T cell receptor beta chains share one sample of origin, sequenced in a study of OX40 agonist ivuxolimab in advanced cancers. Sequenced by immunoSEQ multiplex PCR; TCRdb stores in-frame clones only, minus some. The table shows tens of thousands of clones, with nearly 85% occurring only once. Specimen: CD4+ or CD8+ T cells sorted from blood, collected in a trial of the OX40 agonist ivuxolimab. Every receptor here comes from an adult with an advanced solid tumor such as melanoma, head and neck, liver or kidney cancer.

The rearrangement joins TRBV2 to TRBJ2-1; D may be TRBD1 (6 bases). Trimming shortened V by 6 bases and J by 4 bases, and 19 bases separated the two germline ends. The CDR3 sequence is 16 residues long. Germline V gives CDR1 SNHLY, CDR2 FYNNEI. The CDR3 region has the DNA TGTGCCAGCAGGCCGTGGGGGCAGACGCAATACAATGAGCAGTTCTTC. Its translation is CASRPWGQTQYNEQFF.

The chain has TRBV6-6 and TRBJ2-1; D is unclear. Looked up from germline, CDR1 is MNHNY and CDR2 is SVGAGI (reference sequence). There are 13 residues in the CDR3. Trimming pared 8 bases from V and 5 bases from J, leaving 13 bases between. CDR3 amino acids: CASGLLSNNEQFF. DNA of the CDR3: TGTGCCAGCGGGCTCCTGAGTAACAATGAGCAGTTCTTC.

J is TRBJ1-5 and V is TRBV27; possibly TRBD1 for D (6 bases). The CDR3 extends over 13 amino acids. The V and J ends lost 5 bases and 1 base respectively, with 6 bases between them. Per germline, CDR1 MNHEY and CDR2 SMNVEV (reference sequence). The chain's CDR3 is CASSGQSNQPQHF. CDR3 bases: TGTGCCAGCAGTGGACAGAGCAATCAGCCCCAGCATTTT.

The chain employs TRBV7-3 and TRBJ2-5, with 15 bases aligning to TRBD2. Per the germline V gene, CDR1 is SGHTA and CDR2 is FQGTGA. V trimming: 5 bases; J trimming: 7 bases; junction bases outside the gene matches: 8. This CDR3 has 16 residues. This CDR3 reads CASSPGTSGRYGTQYF. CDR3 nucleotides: TGTGCCAGCAGCCCTGGGACTAGCGGGAGGTACGGGACCCAGTACTTC. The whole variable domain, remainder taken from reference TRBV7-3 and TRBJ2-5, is GAGVSQTPSNKVTEKGKYVELRCDPISGHTALYWYRQSLGQGPEFLIYFQGTGAADDSGLPNDRFFAVRPEGSVSTLKIQRTERGDSAVYLCASSPGTSGRYGTQYFGPGTRLLVL.

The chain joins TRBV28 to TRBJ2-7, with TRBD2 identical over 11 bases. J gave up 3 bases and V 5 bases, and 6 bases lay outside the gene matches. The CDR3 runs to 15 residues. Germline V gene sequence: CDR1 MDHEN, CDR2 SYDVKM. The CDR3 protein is CASSAAGTSGYEQYF. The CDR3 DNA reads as TGTGCCAGCAGTGCCGCCGGGACTAGCGGCTACGAGCAGTACTTC.